This T cell receptor (beta chain) was recovered during a study of blood T cell repertoires in COVID-19. In the study overall: COVID-19 samples collected from the United States, Italy and Spain covered acute and convalescent phases. T cells, B-cell-depleted T cells, or PBMCs provided the cDNA or gDNA that served as material.

Per the study methods: From reference gene primer amplification, estimates of nucleated cell counts were derived. Libraries were prepared by immunoSEQ multiplex PCR; TCRdb keeps only in-frame clonotypes and omits some of them. V, J and clone size were drawn from that table, and D and trimming were deduced from the DNA. The sample includes about 280,000 clones, 70% to 90% seen only once; the top ten take less than 10%. The CDR3 totals 12 residues. Deletions cut 7 bases from V and 6 bases from J, with 12 bases between. From germline, CDR1 is MNHEY and CDR2 SVGAGI. The chain has TRBV6-5 and TRBJ1-1; D perhaps matches TRBD1 (5 bases). This clonotype originated in a man aged 18 to 29 with active or convalescent COVID-19. Sequencing used peripheral blood. CDR3 sequence (DNA): TGTGCCAGCATCCATGGGGGGTCTGAAGCTTTCTTT. Its protein product is CASIHGGSEAFF.